This T cell receptor (beta chain) is drawn from a study of T cell repertoires in cytomegalovirus infection. Across the whole study: CMV infection together with matching HLA type was indicated by public TCR beta signatures. Overall study results and limits: HLA-C-restricted CMV clonotypes gave the most frequent clonotype in two of eight donors. Cumulative frequency of public TCR beta families picked out carriers of CMV plus the relevant HLA.

The V gene's germline CDR1 is DFQATT and CDR2 SNEGSKA (reference sequence). CDR3 length: 13 residues. TCRdb redid the calling of the reads with MiXCR, one entry per CDR3 protein. The sample lists approximately 250,000 distinct CDR3 sequences, roughly 12% seen once, with 1.5% to 2% in the top ten. Worth noting for this clonotype: Its specificity is unknown. With a much larger clone just one base away, this may be a read error.

The sample comprised PBMCs. The clonotype originates from a human donor in good health (CMV status not recorded). Some clones in this sample may be carry-over from other donors' samples. The rearrangement joins TRBV20-1 to TRBJ2-5; possible D gene TRBD2, 6 bases. CDR3 protein: CRARDPGRETQYF. The DNA for the CDR3 is TGCAGAGCTAGAGATCCGGGGAGGGAGACCCAGTACTTC.